This T cell receptor beta chain was documented in a study of cytomegalovirus exposure and HLA in healthy donors. The study's findings and limits: Across donors, most TCRs were seen rarely, yet some public ones were widespread. As confirmed in vitro, a few CMV-associated chains were specific for CMV antigens.

Trimming stripped 4 bases from V and 6 bases from J, with 16 bases between. CDR3 length equals 15 residues. The germline V gene has CDR1 MNHNS and CDR2 SASEGT. Both 60 Vbeta primers and 13 Jbeta primers went into the PCR. Produced via immunoSEQ multiplex PCR; TCRdb's table is partial and in-frame only. The table records more than 150,000 clones, 70% to 90% of them present only once. On this clone itself: Its specificity is unknown.

This chain connects TRBV6-1 to TRBJ1-5; tentatively, D is TRBD1 (5 bases). The sequenced sample was PBMCs. The clonotype comes from a man younger than 35 in good health and CMV-seropositive. CDR3 in DNA: TGTGCCAGCAGTGTCTCAGGGTATTCGGGTCAGCCCCAGCATTTT. Its protein is CASSVSGYSGQPQHF.